The 23 T cell receptor beta chains presented below share a single source sample, sequenced in a study of cytomegalovirus exposure and HLA in healthy donors. 60 Vbeta and 13 Jbeta primers were used in PCR. The assay was immunoSEQ multiplex PCR, and TCRdb's table has in-frame clones only and misses some. The repertoire consists of approximately 140,000 clones, with roughly 84% occurring once and the leading ten covering 0.95% to 1.5%. Sequences were obtained from PBMCs. These receptors all stem from a girl between 2 and 10 years old in good health and CMV-seronegative.

The chain is built from TRBV6-1 and TRBJ1-5; D is uncertain. This CDR3 is built from 15 residues. Trimming removed 4 bases at V and 0 bases at J, with 10 bases between. Germline V gene lookup returns CDR1 MNHNS and CDR2 SASEGT. The CDR3 sequence is CASSVSSYSNQPQHF. As DNA, the CDR3 is TGTGCCAGCAGTGTCTCGAGTTATAGCAATCAGCCCCAGCATTTT.

The CDR3 DNA reads as TGTGCCAGCAGTCGCGGGGCGCCTATGAACACTGAAGCTTTCTTT. It codes for CASSRGAPMNTEAFF. This sequence joins TRBV6-5 and TRBJ1-1, with D possibly TRBD1 on 5 matching bases. Deletions cut 5 bases from V and 0 bases from J, with 13 bases between. CDR1 is MNHEY and CDR2 is SVGAGI in the germline V gene. There are 15 residues in the CDR3.

The gene calls are TRBV29-1 and TRBJ1-1, with D tentatively TRBD1 (6 bases). The CDR3 is made up of 13 amino acids. The germline V gene encodes CDR1 SQVTM and CDR2 ANQGSEA. Between the trimmed V and J ends, which lost 0 bases and 5 bases, there was a span of 10 bases. The CDR3 DNA follows: TGCAGCGTTGAAGATATCAGGGGTACTGAAGCTTTCTTT. It is translated as CSVEDIRGTEAFF.

To note about this clone: One junction end does not reproduce the germline sequence, and a read error may be involved. Other DNA sequences from this sample encode an identical CDR3 as well. V and J are TRBV7-9 and TRBJ1-2; perhaps TRBD1 as D (6 bases). This CDR3 is built from 14 residues. Per the germline V gene, CDR1 is SEHNR and CDR2 is FQNEAQ (reference sequence). In DNA, the CDR3 is TGTGCTAGCAGCTTAGTGCGGGGGCAGATGCGCTACACCTTC. This codes for CASSLVRGQMRYTF.

V gene TRBV6-6 combines with J gene TRBJ1-2; no definite D call. Per germline, CDR1 MNHNY and CDR2 SVGAGI (reference sequence). Trimming removed 2 bases at V and 8 bases at J, with 9 bases between. The CDR3 spans 12 residues. CDR3 nucleotides: TGTGCCAGCAGTTACACTGGTTTGGGCTACACCTTC. Protein: CASSYTGLGYTF.

The chain recombines TRBV6-6 with TRBJ1-1; D gene ambiguous. CDR1 and CDR2 (germline): MNHNY, SVGAGI (reference sequence). The CDR3 has 16 amino acids. Trimming shortened V by 3 bases and J by 2 bases, and 16 bases separated the two germline ends. As DNA, the CDR3 is TGTGCCAGCAGTTATGTCTGGGCAGAAAGAAACACTGAAGCTTTCTTT. It codes for CASSYVWAERNTEAFF.

The CDR3 sequence: CASSRERGGGQPQHF. The CDR3 coding sequence is TGTGCCAGCTCACGCGAAAGGGGAGGAGGTCAGCCCCAGCATTTT. The chain has TRBV18 and TRBJ1-5, with D possibly being TRBD1 (5 bases). V dropped 4 bases and J dropped 6 bases, with 16 bases sitting between them. The V gene's germline CDR1 is KGHSH and CDR2 LQKENI. The CDR3 contains 15 residues.

CDR3 coding DNA: TGTGCCAGCAGCGTCGGACAGGGGGCGGGAGAGACCCAGTACTTC. Translation gives CASSVGQGAGETQYF. V usage is TRBV6-6 and J usage is TRBJ2-5, with 11 bases identical to TRBD1. Trimming at V came to 6 bases and at J to 4 bases, leaving 7 bases not matched to a gene. The length of the CDR3 is 15 residues. Per germline, CDR1 MNHNY and CDR2 SVGAGI (reference sequence).

In nucleotides, the CDR3 is TGTGCCAGCAGTTCACAGGTTTCTGGGGCCAACGTCCTGACTTTC. It is translated as CASSSQVSGANVLTF. The V and J genes are TRBV7-6 and TRBJ2-6; tentatively, D is TRBD1 (5 bases). With 6 bases removed from V and 1 base from J, the gap between germline ends came to 10 bases. Germline V CDR1 and CDR2: SGHVS, FNYEAQ. The CDR3 extends over 15 amino acids.

This clone appeared once. This chain uses TRBV5-6 with TRBJ1-1, with TRBD1 matching over 8 bases. From germline, CDR1 is SGHDT and CDR2 YYEEEE. The length of the CDR3 is 14 residues. V was clipped by 0 bases and J by 4 bases; unmatched bases: 2. CDR3 sequence: CASSLVTGGTEAFF. The CDR3 DNA is TGTGCCAGCAGCTTGGTCACAGGGGGCACTGAAGCTTTCTTT.

The CDR3 coding sequence is TGTGCCAGCAGGATCGGGGGGGAAGGCTACACCTTC. It translates to CASRIGGEGYTF. This chain joins TRBV27 and TRBJ1-2, with D possibly TRBD1 on 5 matching bases. CDR3 length: 12 residues. Germline assignment: CDR1 MNHEY and CDR2 SMNVEV (reference sequence). V lost 6 bases, J lost 8 bases, and 13 bases lay in between.

This clone was observed a handful of times. V and J are TRBV28 and TRBJ1-3; D may be TRBD1 (5 bases). Germline V gene lookup returns CDR1 MDHEN and CDR2 SYDVKM. The V gene lost 6 bases and the J gene lost 11 bases, with 20 bases spanning the gap. CDR3 length: 14 residues. The CDR3 here is CASSLTPRQGSIYF. The CDR3 region has the DNA TGTGCCAGCAGCTTAACCCCTCGCCAGGGCTCCATATATTTT.

The chain employs TRBV14 and TRBJ2-5; 9 bases are a match to TRBD1. In germline, CDR1 is SGHDN, CDR2 FVKESK. V lost 4 bases, J lost 3 bases, and 12 bases stayed unmatched. This CDR3 region has 17 residues. This CDR3 reads CASSRLKNRDREETQYF. The DNA of the CDR3 is TGTGCCAGCAGCCGACTAAAGAACCGGGACAGGGAAGAGACCCAGTACTTC.

This clone occurred a few times. The chain recombines TRBV25-1 with TRBJ1-2; TRBD1 might be the D (5 bases). The ends were cut back, 5 bases at V and 2 bases at J, with 18 bases in the middle. The CDR3 is made up of 16 amino acids. Germline assignment: CDR1 MGHDK and CDR2 SYGVNS. CDR3 in amino acids: CASSTTGGLLNYGYTF. CDR3 bases: TGTGCCAGCAGTACAACGGGGGGACTACTAAACTATGGCTACACCTTC.

The chain has TRBV7-2 and TRBJ2-3; 8 nucleotides match TRBD2. This CDR3 contains 17 residues. Per germline, CDR1 SGHTA and CDR2 FQGNSA. The V and J ends lost 2 bases and 3 bases, in that order; junction bases with no gene match: 10. For the CDR3, the DNA is TGTGCCAGCAGCTTAAGGCCCAGCGGGAGAGTAACAGATACGCAGTATTTT. This translates into CASSLRPSGRVTDTQYF.

V is TRBV27 and J is TRBJ2-7, with TRBD1 identical over 9 bases. Germline V gene data show CDR1 as MNHEY and CDR2 as SMNVEV (reference sequence). The CDR3 consists of 14 residues. The junction had 8 bases not matched to a gene; V was cut back by 5 bases and J by 6 bases. CDR3 amino acids: CASSPGTGLGEQYF. CDR3 DNA sequence: TGTGCCAGCAGTCCGGGGACAGGGCTAGGCGAGCAGTACTTC.

J is TRBJ1-1 and V is TRBV5-1, with 7 bases matching TRBD1. The CDR3 is 15 amino acids. V trimming: 5 bases; J trimming: 1 base; junction bases outside the gene matches: 8. CDR1 and CDR2 (germline): SGHRS, YFSETQ. The CDR3 region has the DNA TGCGCCAGCAGTTTATCCGGGACAGAGAACACTGAAGCTTTCTTT. It translates to CASSLSGTENTEAFF.

V is TRBV30 and J is TRBJ1-2, with D maybe TRBD1 (5 bases). The germline V gene encodes CDR1 GTSNPN and CDR2 SVGIG (reference sequence). The CDR3 runs 13 residues. Trimming removed 3 bases at V and 3 bases at J, with 11 bases between. This chain's CDR3 is CAWREQAHYGYTF. The CDR3 DNA is TGTGCCTGGAGAGAACAGGCCCACTATGGCTACACCTTC. The entire variable domain, with the rest obtained from reference TRBV30 and TRBJ1-2, is as follows: SQTIHQWPATLVQPVGSPLSLECTVEGTSNPNLYWYRQAAGRGLQLLFYSVGIGQISSEVPQNLSASRPQDRQFILSSKKLLLSDSGFYLCAWREQAHYGYTFGSGTRLTVV.

The chain joins TRBV27 to TRBJ2-5; 7 nucleotides line up with TRBD2. The CDR3 is made up of 16 amino acids. The germline V gene has CDR1 MNHEY and CDR2 SMNVEV (reference sequence). V shed 6 bases, J shed 4 bases, and the junction held 14 bases outside the gene matches. The CDR3 DNA sequence: TGTGCCAGCAGCAGTGGGGGGGGAGGGTTTAGAGAGACCCAGTACTTC. It encodes CASSSGGGGFRETQYF.

The chain is built from TRBV7-9 and TRBJ2-3; 8 nucleotides align to TRBD2. The CDR3 runs 14 residues. Trimming took 6 bases from V and 2 from J; bases not matched to a gene: 4. Germline-derived CDR1 and CDR2 are SEHNR and FQNEAQ (reference sequence). CDR3 coding DNA: TGTGCCAGCAGAATAGCGGGGTCCACAGATACGCAGTATTTT. Amino acids: CASRIAGSTDTQYF.

This clone was counted once. The chain couples TRBV15 to TRBJ1-5, with D tentatively TRBD1 (6 bases). There are 16 residues in the CDR3. V shed 0 bases and J shed 6 bases, with 15 bases lying between them. Germline V gene sequence: CDR1 LNHNV, CDR2 YYDKDF (reference sequence). CDR3 residues: CATSRDPYGQSQPQHF. CDR3 in DNA: TGTGCCACCAGCAGAGATCCCTACGGACAGAGTCAGCCCCAGCATTTT.

The chain recombines TRBV27 with TRBJ1-1, with 8 bases matching TRBD1. The germline V gene encodes CDR1 MNHEY and CDR2 SMNVEV (reference sequence). V shed 6 bases, J shed 4 bases, and the junction held 4 bases outside the gene matches. The CDR3 spans 13 residues. CDR3 bases: TGTGCCAGCAGGAGCAGGGGGCTCACTGAAGCTTTCTTT. This encodes CASRSRGLTEAFF.

The CDR3 reads CASSFFDSMNTEAFF. The CDR3 DNA reads TGCGCCAGCAGCTTTTTTGACAGCATGAACACTGAAGCTTTCTTT. The chain joins TRBV5-1 to TRBJ1-1, with a weak D call TRBD1 (5 bases). V shed 2 bases and J shed 0 bases, with 11 bases lying between them. Germline lookup yields CDR1 SGHRS and CDR2 YFSETQ. The CDR3 is 15 amino acids. Using reference TRBV5-1 and TRBJ1-1 for the parts outside the CDR3, the full variable domain is KAGVTQTPRYLIKTRGQQVTLSCSPISGHRSVSWYQQTPGQGLQFLFEYFSETQRNKGNFPGRFSGRQFSNSRSEMNVSTLELGDSALYLCASSFFDSMNTEAFFGQGTRLTVV.